Below, 8 T cell receptor beta chains from the same sample are listed, as sequenced in a study of control samples from healthy donors and cancer patients. The protocol was immunoSEQ multiplex PCR, while the TCRdb copy is restricted to in-frame clones and leaves out a portion. The sample contains about 150,000 clones, 85% to 95% of which appear only once. Specimen: blood. These receptors all come from a woman younger than 35 in good health.

J is TRBJ1-1 and V is TRBV28; D may be TRBD1 (5 bases). From germline, CDR1 is MDHEN and CDR2 SYDVKM. The V end was cut by 6 bases, the J end by 0 bases, with 14 bases between. This CDR3 region has 15 residues. CDR3: CASSLFGTVNTEAFF. As DNA, the CDR3 is TGTGCCAGCAGCCTGTTCGGGACGGTGAACACTGAAGCTTTCTTT.

This clone appeared a single time. The genes are TRBV19 and TRBJ1-3, with a weak D call TRBD1 (5 bases). This CDR3 has 15 amino acids. Germline-derived CDR1 and CDR2 are LNHDA and SQIVND (reference sequence). V was pared by 5 bases and J by 3 bases, with 14 bases between. CDR3 nucleotides: TGTGCCAGTAGTCTACGACAGAAGCATGGAAACACCATATATTTT. Translation gives CASSLRQKHGNTIYF.

The V and J genes are TRBV29-1 and TRBJ2-3; D perhaps matches TRBD1 (6 bases). V was trimmed by 5 bases and J by 0 bases, leaving 9 bases between them. CDR1 and CDR2 (germline): SQVTM, ANQGSEA. This CDR3 is 13 amino acids long. The DNA of the CDR3 is TGCAGCGTTCGGACAGCCAGCACAGATACGCAGTATTTT. This gives the protein CSVRTASTDTQYF.

The chain joins TRBV10-1 to TRBJ1-2; D gene unclear. This CDR3 has 13 amino acids. Germline loops: CDR1 WNHNN, CDR2 SYGVQD (reference sequence). Trimming shortened V by 2 bases and J by 7 bases, and 11 bases separated the two germline ends. CDR3 region: CASSEALCPGYTF. CDR3 DNA: TGCGCCAGCAGTGAGGCCCTCTGCCCTGGCTACACCTTC.

V gene TRBV11-3 combines with J gene TRBJ1-1; 8 bases agree with TRBD1. J lost 0 bases, V lost 6 bases, and 9 bases had no gene match. The V gene's germline CDR1 is SGHNT and CDR2 YENEEA. The CDR3 has 16 amino acids. The CDR3 region is CASSLGTGSMNTEAFF. The CDR3 region has the DNA TGTGCCAGCAGTCTTGGGACAGGCTCAATGAACACTGAAGCTTTCTTT.

This clone was observed a single time. The chain joins TRBV19 to TRBJ2-7; 7 bases fit TRBD2. The CDR3 is 16 residues long. Looked up from germline, CDR1 is LNHDA and CDR2 is SQIVND (reference sequence). V lost 1 base to trimming and J lost 0 bases; unmatched junction nucleotides: 6. The CDR3, as DNA: TGTGCCAGTAGTATAGGAGCTAGCGGAAGCTCCTACGAGCAGTACTTC. The encoded protein is CASSIGASGSSYEQYF.

This clone turned up a few times. V and J are TRBV4-1 and TRBJ1-1; D remains ambiguous. V lost 3 bases and J 0 bases, leaving 17 bases between the germline ends. This CDR3 spans 17 amino acids. Looked up from germline, CDR1 is MGHRA and CDR2 is YSYEKL. The CDR3 region is CASSQVTLISLNTEAFF. Written as DNA, the CDR3 is TGCGCCAGCAGCCAGGTGACTCTGATCAGCCTGAACACTGAAGCTTTCTTT.

The V call is TRBV29-1, the J call TRBJ2-1; 15 bases agree with TRBD2. The CDR3 has 15 amino acids. With V trimmed by 8 bases and J by 5 bases, 7 bases remained unmatched. The V gene's germline CDR1 is SQVTM and CDR2 ANQGSEA. The CDR3 loop reads CSPYGLAGGDNEQFF. The CDR3 nucleotides read TGCAGCCCCTACGGACTAGCGGGGGGGGACAATGAGCAGTTCTTC.